Presented here are 30 T cell receptor beta chains from one specimen sequenced in a study of PD-1 blockade in classical Hodgkin lymphoma. Each of the patients experienced relapse following autologous stem cell transplantation, and their brentuximab vedotin exposure differed. Sequenced by immunoSEQ multiplex PCR; TCRdb stores in-frame clones only, minus some. The data show tens of thousands of clones, with about three quarters seen just once and 10% to 11% held by the top ten. This material consisted of peripheral blood mononuclear cells (PBMCs), taken at baseline. The receptor source for this set is a human donor with classical Hodgkin lymphoma.

The rearrangement links TRBV4-3 to TRBJ2-7; TRBD2 matches at 7 bases. CDR1 and CDR2 (germline): LGHNA, YSLEER. Unmatched junction bases numbered 9, after V lost 2 bases and J lost 5 bases. The CDR3 runs to 15 residues. CDR3 residues: CASSQRTGGRDEQYF. The CDR3 DNA follows: TGCGCCAGCAGCCAAAGGACGGGAGGCCGGGACGAGCAGTACTTC.

The rearrangement uses TRBV6-1 and TRBJ2-2; 7 bases map to TRBD1. The CDR3 has 14 amino acids. Germline V gene sequence: CDR1 MNHNS, CDR2 SASEGT. V lost 5 bases to trimming and J lost 3 bases; unmatched junction nucleotides: 3. This CDR3 is CASSPTGYTGELFF. DNA for the CDR3: TGTGCCAGCAGTCCGACAGGGTACACCGGGGAGCTGTTTTTT.

V gene TRBV4-1 combines with J gene TRBJ2-7; TRBD2 matches at 9 bases. Germline loops: CDR1 MGHRA, CDR2 YSYEKL. V was clipped by 3 bases and J by 4 bases; unmatched bases: 7. CDR3 length: 15 amino acids. This CDR3 reads CASSHHSGSEYEQYF. The CDR3 DNA follows: TGCGCCAGCAGCCACCATAGCGGGAGTGAATACGAGCAGTACTTC.

This clone was observed a single time. This CDR3 reads CASSLGLEYEQFF. The CDR3 region has the DNA TGTGCCAGCAGCTTAGGACTAGAATATGAGCAGTTCTTC. The chain recombines TRBV11-1 with TRBJ2-1, with a weak D call TRBD2 (6 bases). V was shortened by 1 base and J by 8 bases, with 9 bases between the two germline ends. Looked up from germline, CDR1 is SGHAT and CDR2 is FQDESV (reference sequence). CDR3 length equals 13 residues.

The V and J genes are TRBV7-9 and TRBJ2-7; TRBD2 is a possible D gene (6 bases). Germline CDR1 is SEHNR and CDR2 is FQNEAQ (reference sequence). The CDR3 contains 14 residues. V gave up 3 bases and J gave up 1 base, with 10 bases separating them. The CDR3 loop is CASSFTGGSYEQYF. CDR3 nucleotide sequence: TGTGCCAGCAGCTTCACCGGGGGATCCTACGAGCAGTACTTC.

The chain uses TRBV27 and TRBJ1-1, with a tentative D call TRBD1 (5 bases). Trimming took 0 bases from V and 5 from J, leaving 13 bases between them. CDR1 and CDR2 (germline): MNHEY, SMNVEV (reference sequence). This CDR3 is 15 amino acids long. The CDR3 loop reads CASSLSVGGGTEAFF. The CDR3 DNA is TGTGCCAGCAGTTTATCGGTTGGGGGGGGGACTGAAGCTTTCTTT.

The V call is TRBV19, the J call TRBJ2-1; 12 positions agree with TRBD2. Germline V gene sequence: CDR1 LNHDA, CDR2 SQIVND (reference sequence). With 5 bases clipped from V and 10 bases from J, the junction kept 9 bases outside the gene matches. The CDR3 extends over 15 amino acids. The CDR3 here is CASSPWTSGIYEQFF. The CDR3 region has the DNA TGTGCCAGTAGTCCCTGGACTAGCGGGATATACGAGCAGTTCTTC.

In its sample, this clone was seen a few times. In the same sample, other DNA sequences code for this CDR3. V gene TRBV5-1 combines with J gene TRBJ2-3, with a possible D match to TRBD2 (6 bases). Trimming cost V 2 bases and J 1 base, with 11 bases left between them. Germline loops: CDR1 SGHRS, CDR2 YFSETQ. The CDR3 extends over 15 amino acids. CDR3 sequence (DNA): TGCGCCAGCAGCTTTCGTCAGCGGGGCACAGATACGCAGTATTTT. Translated, it gives CASSFRQRGTDTQYF. Supplemented by reference TRBV5-1 and TRBJ2-3, the full variable domain reads KAGVTQTPRYLIKTRGQQVTLSCSPISGHRSVSWYQQTPGQGLQFLFEYFSETQRNKGNFPGRFSGRQFSNSRSEMNVSTLELGDSALYLCASSFRQRGTDTQYFGPGTRLTVL.

The gene calls are TRBV7-9 and TRBJ1-2; no clear D. CDR1 and CDR2 from the germline V gene are SEHNR and FQNEAQ (reference sequence). V was shortened by 0 bases and J by 4 bases, with 9 bases between the two germline ends. The CDR3 covers 14 residues. The CDR3 loop is CASSLAPGFYGYTF. The DNA for the CDR3 is TGTGCCAGCAGCTTAGCGCCGGGGTTCTATGGCTACACCTTC.

CDR3 residues: CASSAGPNTEAFF. CDR3 nucleotides: TGTGCCAGCAGTGCGGGGCCGAACACTGAAGCTTTCTTT. The rearrangement joins TRBV2 to TRBJ1-1, with D possibly TRBD1 on 5 matching bases. From germline, CDR1 is SNHLY and CDR2 FYNNEI. Trimming took 4 bases from V and 1 from J, leaving 7 bases between them. CDR3 length equals 13 residues.

The chain uses TRBV2 and TRBJ2-5; D is uncertain. V lost 1 base, J lost 5 bases, and 5 bases lay in between. This CDR3 is 12 amino acids long. Germline lookup yields CDR1 SNHLY and CDR2 FYNNEI. The CDR3 is CASSEVEETQYF. The CDR3 bases are TGTGCCAGCAGTGAAGTAGAGGAGACCCAGTACTTC.

The chain recombines TRBV5-8 with TRBJ2-7; D not resolved. The length of the CDR3 is 13 residues. Trimming removed 0 bases from V and 9 bases from J, with 13 bases in between. Germline-derived CDR1 and CDR2 are SGHTS and YDEGEE. The CDR3 here is CASSLGGLGAQYF. CDR3 sequence (DNA): TGTGCCAGCAGCTTGGGGGGTCTTGGAGCGCAGTACTTC.

This clone was observed once. The chain is built from TRBV9 and TRBJ1-1, with a tentative D call TRBD1 (6 bases). The CDR3 has 14 amino acids. CDR1 is SGDLS and CDR2 is YYNGEE in the germline V gene. V lost 0 bases to trimming and J lost 4 bases, with 10 bases between them. CDR3 sequence: CASSVGGAPTEAFF. CDR3 nucleotide sequence: TGTGCCAGCAGCGTAGGGGGGGCGCCCACTGAAGCTTTCTTT.

The V and J genes are TRBV7-9 and TRBJ2-5, with 9 bases identical to TRBD1. Unmatched junction bases numbered 6, after V lost 5 bases and J lost 5 bases. Germline-derived CDR1 and CDR2 are SEHNR and FQNEAQ (reference sequence). This CDR3 is built from 14 residues. CDR3 DNA: TGTGCCAGCAGCCAAGGGACAGGGACCGAGACCCAGTACTTC. This gives the protein CASSQGTGTETQYF.

J is TRBJ1-1 and V is TRBV6-1, with D possibly matching TRBD1 (6 bases). Germline loops: CDR1 MNHNS, CDR2 SASEGT. The CDR3 extends over 14 amino acids. V gave up 4 bases and J gave up 4 bases, with 13 bases separating them. CDR3 DNA: TGTGCCAGCAGTGTTACGGGGGCAGGCACTGAAGCTTTCTTT. Its protein is CASSVTGAGTEAFF.

Here the CDR3 reads CASSPVAGGYGEQFF. CDR3 sequence (DNA): TGTGCCAGCAGCCCAGTAGCGGGAGGTTACGGTGAGCAGTTCTTC. The chain recombines TRBV7-6 with TRBJ2-1; 10 nucleotides align to TRBD2. Looked up from germline, CDR1 is SGHVS and CDR2 is FNYEAQ. Losses at the gene ends were 5 bases for V and 9 bases for J; bases not matched to a gene: 10. CDR3 length equals 15 residues.

This chain uses TRBV7-2 with TRBJ2-2; no definite D call. Germline CDR1 SGHTA, CDR2 FQGNSA. The germline V and J ends were trimmed by 1 base and 1 base, with 7 bases remaining between them. The CDR3 loop spans 15 amino acids. The CDR3 loop is CASSLVLGNTGELFF. The CDR3 nucleotides read TGTGCCAGCAGCTTAGTGCTAGGGAACACCGGGGAGCTGTTTTTT.

Only one count was recorded for this clone. The chain joins TRBV27 to TRBJ2-1; no clear D. The CDR3 length is 15 residues. The V gene lost 2 bases and the J gene lost 0 bases, with 8 bases spanning the gap. The V gene's germline CDR1 is MNHEY and CDR2 SMNVEV (reference sequence). CDR3 nucleotide sequence: TGTGCCAGCAGTTTAGTCCCGGTCTCCTACAATGAGCAGTTCTTC. Protein sequence: CASSLVPVSYNEQFF.

The chain has TRBV2 and TRBJ2-7; no clear D gene. Per the germline V gene, CDR1 is SNHLY and CDR2 is FYNNEI. The length of the CDR3 is 14 residues. The V end lost 7 bases, the J end lost 0 bases, and 13 bases lay between the germline ends. The CDR3 is CASIPTESSYEQYF. The CDR3 DNA sequence: TGTGCCAGCATCCCGACGGAGAGCTCCTACGAGCAGTACTTC.

The chain is built from TRBV18 and TRBJ2-6; TRBD1 or TRBD2 may be the D gene (5 bases each). Trimming shortened V by 4 bases and J by 0 bases, and 10 bases separated the two germline ends. The CDR3 runs 16 residues. Germline V CDR1 and CDR2: KGHSH, LQKENI. CDR3 in amino acids: CASSRGTNSGANVLTF. The CDR3, as DNA: TGTGCCAGCTCACGAGGGACCAACTCTGGGGCCAACGTCCTGACTTTC.

This sequence joins TRBV15 and TRBJ2-1, with 14 bases matching TRBD2. Germline V gene data show CDR1 as LNHNV and CDR2 as YYDKDF (reference sequence). The CDR3 spans 16 residues. V lost 4 bases, J lost 8 bases, and 7 bases stayed unmatched. The CDR3 protein is CATSITGTSGSDEQFF. The CDR3 region has the DNA TGTGCCACCAGCATCACCGGGACTAGCGGGAGCGATGAGCAGTTCTTC.

The J gene is TRBJ1-2, the V gene TRBV28, with D possibly being TRBD1 (5 bases). This CDR3 region has 16 residues. V was clipped by 5 bases and J by 2 bases, with 18 bases between them. Germline V lookup: CDR1 MDHEN, CDR2 SYDVKM. CDR3 sequence reads: CASSPPRREGNYGYTF. In DNA, the CDR3 is TGTGCCAGCAGTCCTCCAAGAAGGGAGGGGAACTATGGCTACACCTTC.

The V gene is TRBV27, the J gene TRBJ1-4; D unresolved. The CDR3 spans 14 residues. Germline values: CDR1 MNHEY, CDR2 SMNVEV (reference sequence). Between the trimmed V and J ends, which lost 4 bases and 7 bases, there was a span of 13 bases. CDR3 nucleotides: TGTGCCAGCAGTTCCCCTAGGGCCCGTGAAAAACTGTTTTTT. It yields the protein CASSSPRAREKLFF.

The rearrangement joins TRBV6-5 to TRBJ1-4, with D perhaps matching TRBD1 (5 bases). V was trimmed by 4 bases and J by 5 bases, leaving 8 bases between them. Germline V gene sequence: CDR1 MNHEY, CDR2 SVGAGI. This CDR3 contains 13 residues. The CDR3 region has the DNA TGTGCCAGCAGTTTTGGACAAAATGAAAAACTGTTTTTT. Residues: CASSFGQNEKLFF.

CDR3 nucleotides: TGTGCCAGTAAGCGGGGGCGTAGGACTGAAGCTTTCTTT. Its protein is CASKRGRRTEAFF. The chain has TRBV19 and TRBJ1-1, with D tentatively TRBD1 (6 bases). The germline V gene encodes CDR1 LNHDA and CDR2 SQIVND (reference sequence). The CDR3 has 13 amino acids. V lost 7 bases, J lost 5 bases, and 14 bases lay in between.

The chain couples TRBV7-8 to TRBJ2-5; 7 bases match TRBD1. Germline assignment: CDR1 SGHVS and CDR2 FQNEAQ. Trimming cost V 5 bases and J 3 bases; bases outside gene matches: 3. This CDR3 comprises 13 residues. DNA for the CDR3: TGTGCCAGCAGCCTAGGACAGGAAGAGACCCAGTACTTC. Translation gives CASSLGQEETQYF.

The V call is TRBV28, the J call TRBJ2-5; D is perhaps TRBD2 (7 bases). V shed 2 bases and J shed 7 bases, with 17 bases lying between them. In germline, CDR1 is MDHEN, CDR2 SYDVKM. The CDR3 loop spans 15 amino acids. CDR3 loop: CASSLQGFPGGTQYF. CDR3 nucleotides: TGTGCCAGCAGTTTACAGGGGTTCCCGGGGGGGACCCAGTACTTC.

Only a few counts were recorded for this clone. The chain joins TRBV6-1 to TRBJ1-2, with D perhaps TRBD1 (5 bases). CDR3 length equals 13 residues. Trimming took off 0 bases at V and 8 bases at J, with 10 bases between the two ends. Per the germline V gene, CDR1 is MNHNS and CDR2 is SASEGT. CDR3 sequence: CASSEALRGGYTF. DNA for the CDR3: TGTGCCAGCAGTGAAGCGCTTAGGGGCGGCTACACCTTC.

The V call is TRBV9, the J call TRBJ2-7; the match to TRBD2 covers 7 bases. CDR3 size: 14 residues. CDR1 is SGDLS and CDR2 is YYNGEE in the germline V gene. After removal of 4 bases from V and 5 bases from J, the junction contained 9 bases not matched to a gene. Here the CDR3 reads CASSTSAGYDEQYF. In DNA, the CDR3 is TGTGCCAGCAGCACCTCAGCGGGATACGACGAGCAGTACTTC.

The chain uses TRBV27 and TRBJ1-2; a possible D gene is TRBD1 (6 bases). The V gene's germline CDR1 is MNHEY and CDR2 SMNVEV (reference sequence). The CDR3 spans 14 residues. V was pared by 2 bases and J by 5 bases, with 12 bases between. The CDR3 reads CASSLGQGWYGYTF. The CDR3 DNA is TGTGCCAGCAGTTTAGGGCAGGGGTGGTATGGCTACACCTTC.